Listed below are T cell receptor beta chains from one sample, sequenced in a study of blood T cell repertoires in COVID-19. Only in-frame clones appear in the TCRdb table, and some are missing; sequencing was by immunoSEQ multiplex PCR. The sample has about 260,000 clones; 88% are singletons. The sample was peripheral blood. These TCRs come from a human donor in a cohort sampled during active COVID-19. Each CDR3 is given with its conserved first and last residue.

CDR3 protein: CASSWDKNTEAFF
CDR3 length: 13
V gene: TRBV5-6
J gene: TRBJ1-1

CDR3 protein: CASSVGGSGMPYEQYF
CDR3 length: 16
V gene: TRBV9
J gene: TRBJ2-7

CDR3 protein: CASSEVFGLAGSSYNEQFF
CDR3 length: 19
V gene: TRBV6-1
J gene: TRBJ2-1

CDR3 protein: CASSPDGRAYEEQYF
CDR3 length: 15
V gene: TRBV18
J gene: TRBJ2-7

CDR3 protein: CTTIPGGVHSGNTIYF
CDR3 length: 16
V gene: TRBV1
J gene: TRBJ1-3

CDR3 protein: CASSQWGLVYNEQFF
CDR3 length: 15
V gene: TRBV4-3
J gene: TRBJ2-1

CDR3 protein: CASKQGQYGYTF
CDR3 length: 12
V gene: TRBV19
J gene: TRBJ1-2

CDR3 protein: CASSADRGLGEAFF
CDR3 length: 14
V gene: TRBV27
J gene: TRBJ1-1

CDR3 protein: CASSVVRQPNTEAFF
CDR3 length: 15
V gene: TRBV9
J gene: TRBJ1-1

CDR3 protein: CAWKTSGSTDTQYF
CDR3 length: 14
V gene: TRBV30
J gene: TRBJ2-3

CDR3 protein: CASSLYGGQEETQYF
CDR3 length: 15
V gene: TRBV25-1
J gene: TRBJ2-5

CDR3 protein: CASSGDRGNGELFF
CDR3 length: 14
V gene: TRBV2
J gene: TRBJ2-2

CDR3 protein: CASSPASSGRNYEQYF
CDR3 length: 16
V gene: TRBV11-3
J gene: TRBJ2-7

CDR3 protein: CASRFGGVTSYEQYF
CDR3 length: 15
V gene: TRBV28
J gene: TRBJ2-7

CDR3 protein: CASSYLGQTNTEAFF
CDR3 length: 15
V gene: TRBV5-1
J gene: TRBJ1-1

CDR3 protein: CASEQEGRRLGGYTF
CDR3 length: 15
V gene: TRBV18
J gene: TRBJ1-2

CDR3 protein: CASSYRGGDTEAFF
CDR3 length: 14
V gene: TRBV6-5
J gene: TRBJ1-1

CDR3 protein: CASRPTVPAWGYTF
CDR3 length: 14
V gene: TRBV6-5
J gene: TRBJ1-2

CDR3 protein: CASSLGQGYEQYF
CDR3 length: 13
V gene: TRBV6-6
J gene: TRBJ2-7

CDR3 protein: CASSPPGITDYGYTF
CDR3 length: 15
V gene: TRBV5-4
J gene: TRBJ1-2

CDR3 protein: CASSPGTGELFF
CDR3 length: 12
V gene: TRBV5-4
J gene: TRBJ2-2

CDR3 protein: CAWSKRQGSSHPSSGNTIYF
CDR3 length: 20
V gene: TRBV30
J gene: TRBJ1-3

CDR3 protein: CASSLGGQPNQPQHF
CDR3 length: 15
V gene: TRBV7-9
J gene: TRBJ1-5

CDR3 protein: CASSRDSDQPQHF
CDR3 length: 13
V gene: TRBV6-5
J gene: TRBJ1-5

CDR3 protein: CASSRPQLADHNEQFF
CDR3 length: 16
V gene: TRBV7-3
J gene: TRBJ2-1

CDR3 protein: CASSLAQRSEQYF
CDR3 length: 13
V gene: TRBV7-6
J gene: TRBJ2-7